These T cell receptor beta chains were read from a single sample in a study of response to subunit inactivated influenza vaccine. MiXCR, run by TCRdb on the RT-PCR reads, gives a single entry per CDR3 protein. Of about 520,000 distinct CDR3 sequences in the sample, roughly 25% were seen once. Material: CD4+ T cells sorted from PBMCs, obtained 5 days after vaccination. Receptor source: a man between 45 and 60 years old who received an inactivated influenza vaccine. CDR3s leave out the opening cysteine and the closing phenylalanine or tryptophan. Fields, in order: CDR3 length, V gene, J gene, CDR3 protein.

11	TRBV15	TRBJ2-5	ATSSAGRETQY
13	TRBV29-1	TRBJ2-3	SVAEGGISTDTQY
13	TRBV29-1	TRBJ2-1	SVEVKDRAYNEQF
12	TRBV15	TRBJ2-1	ATSRDTSGRAQF
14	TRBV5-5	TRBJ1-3	ASSLVGASSGNTIY
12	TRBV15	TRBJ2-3	ATSKVQEADTQY
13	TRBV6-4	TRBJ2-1	ASSELREGHGLGF
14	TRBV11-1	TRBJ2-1	ASSLEGGAGGNEQF
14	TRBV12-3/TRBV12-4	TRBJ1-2	ASSPANRGSHYGYT
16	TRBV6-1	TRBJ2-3	ASRQGRTYTSTADTQY
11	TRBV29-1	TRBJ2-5	SVVTWQGETQY
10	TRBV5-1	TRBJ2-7	ASSHQGGEQY
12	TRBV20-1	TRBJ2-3	SEPGQGGTDTQY
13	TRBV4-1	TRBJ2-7	ASSQEAGAPYEQY
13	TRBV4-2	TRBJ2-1	ASGPGLLSYNEQF
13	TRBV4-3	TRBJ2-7	ASSQSVTGGYEQY
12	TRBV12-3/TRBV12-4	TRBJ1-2	ASSLQGQRYGYT
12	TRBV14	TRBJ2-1	ASSQGSTRGEQF
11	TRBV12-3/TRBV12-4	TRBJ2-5	ASSTGLSGTQY
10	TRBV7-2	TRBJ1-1	ASSRQWREAF
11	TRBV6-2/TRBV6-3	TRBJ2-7	ASGKTGGSEQY
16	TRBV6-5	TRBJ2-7	ASSYKRHRKRLNYEQY
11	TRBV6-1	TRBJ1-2	ASSEIQQGGYT
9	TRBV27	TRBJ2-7	ASLSGSEQY
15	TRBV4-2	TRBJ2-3	ASSQGIGTTSTDTQY
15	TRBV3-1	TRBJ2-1	ASSQELGGGVYNEQF
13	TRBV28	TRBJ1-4	ASCSGQHNNEKLF
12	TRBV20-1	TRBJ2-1	SAALMGSYNEQF
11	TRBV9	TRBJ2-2	ASSVDNRGELF
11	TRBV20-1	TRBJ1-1	SADSPLTGTAF
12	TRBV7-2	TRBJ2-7	ASSLVQGGGEQY
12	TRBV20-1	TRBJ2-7	SAREDVGLYEQY
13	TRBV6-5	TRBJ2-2	ASSYLRPPSGELF
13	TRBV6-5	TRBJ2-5	ASSSPGQIQETQY
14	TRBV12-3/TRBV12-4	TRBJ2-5	ASRPEQGIPSETQY
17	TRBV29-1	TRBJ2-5	SVEDVVFLQGRSMETQY
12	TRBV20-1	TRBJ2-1	SASRRDSLNEQF
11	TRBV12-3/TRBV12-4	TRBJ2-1	ASSSSPTNEQF
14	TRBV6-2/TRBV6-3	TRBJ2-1	ASSYSRQSSYNEQF
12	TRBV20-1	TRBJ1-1	SATVPGGITEAF
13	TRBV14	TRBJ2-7	ASSPIGGSSYEQY
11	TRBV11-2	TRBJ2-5	ASSSGAAETQY